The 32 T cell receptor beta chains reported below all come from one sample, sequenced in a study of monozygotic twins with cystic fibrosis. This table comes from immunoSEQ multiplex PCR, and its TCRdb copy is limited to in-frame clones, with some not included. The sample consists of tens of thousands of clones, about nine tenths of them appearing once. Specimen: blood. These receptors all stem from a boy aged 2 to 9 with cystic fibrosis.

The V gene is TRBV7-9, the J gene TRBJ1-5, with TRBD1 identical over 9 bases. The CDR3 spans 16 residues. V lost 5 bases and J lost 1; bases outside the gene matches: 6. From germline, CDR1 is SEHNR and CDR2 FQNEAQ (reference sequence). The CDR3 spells CASSPPGQGSNQPQHF. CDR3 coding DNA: TGTGCCAGCAGCCCCCCGGGACAGGGCAGCAATCAGCCCCAGCATTTT.

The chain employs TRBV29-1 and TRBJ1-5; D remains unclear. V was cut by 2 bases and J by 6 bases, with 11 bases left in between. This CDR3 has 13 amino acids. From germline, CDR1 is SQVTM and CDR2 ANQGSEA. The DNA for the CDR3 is TGCAGCGTTGAATCGGGTTTAGGTCAGCCCCAGCATTTT. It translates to CSVESGLGQPQHF.

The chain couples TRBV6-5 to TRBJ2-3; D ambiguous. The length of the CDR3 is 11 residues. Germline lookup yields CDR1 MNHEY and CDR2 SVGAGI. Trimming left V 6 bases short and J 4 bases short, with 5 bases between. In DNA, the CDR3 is TGTGCCAGCAGCCGAGCAGATACGCAGTATTTT. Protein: CASSRADTQYF.

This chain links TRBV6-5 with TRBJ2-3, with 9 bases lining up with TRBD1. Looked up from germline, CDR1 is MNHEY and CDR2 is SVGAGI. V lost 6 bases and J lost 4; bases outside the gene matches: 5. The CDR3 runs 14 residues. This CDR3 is CASRLRDRADTQYF. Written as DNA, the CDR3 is TGTGCCAGCAGGCTACGGGACAGGGCAGATACGCAGTATTTT.

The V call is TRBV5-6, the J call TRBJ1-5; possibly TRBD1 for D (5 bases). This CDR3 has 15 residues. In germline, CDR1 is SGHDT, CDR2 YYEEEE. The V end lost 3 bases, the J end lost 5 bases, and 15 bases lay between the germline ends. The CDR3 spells CASSWGLSEDQPQHF. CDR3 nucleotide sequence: TGTGCCAGCAGCTGGGGACTCTCCGAGGATCAGCCCCAGCATTTT.

Here the CDR3 DNA reads TGCGCCAGCAGCCAAGATTCGTCCGACGGCTATGGCTACACCTTC. Translating it yields CASSQDSSDGYGYTF. The rearrangement joins TRBV4-3 to TRBJ1-2; D not certain. CDR3 length: 15 amino acids. With 0 bases removed from V and 4 bases from J, the gap between germline ends came to 12 bases. The V gene's germline CDR1 is LGHNA and CDR2 YSLEER.

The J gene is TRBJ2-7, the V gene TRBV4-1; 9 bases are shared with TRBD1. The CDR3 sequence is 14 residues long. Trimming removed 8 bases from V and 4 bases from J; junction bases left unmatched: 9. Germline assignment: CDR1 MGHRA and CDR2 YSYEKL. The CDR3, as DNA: TGCGCCAGCGCTTTGGGACAGGGATTTTACGAGCAGTACTTC. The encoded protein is CASALGQGFYEQYF.

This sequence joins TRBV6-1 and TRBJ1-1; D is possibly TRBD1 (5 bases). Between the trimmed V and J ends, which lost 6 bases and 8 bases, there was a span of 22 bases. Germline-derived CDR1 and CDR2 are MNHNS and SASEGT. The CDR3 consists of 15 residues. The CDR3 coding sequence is TGTGCCAGCAGACAGGAGAGCTTGTGGACACCCGAAGCTTTCTTT. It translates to CASRQESLWTPEAFF.

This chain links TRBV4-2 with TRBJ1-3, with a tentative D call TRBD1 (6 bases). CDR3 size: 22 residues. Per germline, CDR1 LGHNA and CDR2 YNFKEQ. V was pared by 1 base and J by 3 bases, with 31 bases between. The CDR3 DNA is TGTGCCAGCAGCCAAGTCTACTCTCTGGTAGACAGGTCTGGCTGGGATGGAAACACCATATATTTT. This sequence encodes CASSQVYSLVDRSGWDGNTIYF.

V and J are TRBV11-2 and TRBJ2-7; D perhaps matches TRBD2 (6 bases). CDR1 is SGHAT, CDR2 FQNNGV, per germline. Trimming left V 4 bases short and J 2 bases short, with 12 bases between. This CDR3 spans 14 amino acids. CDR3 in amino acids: CASSSGLPTYEQYF. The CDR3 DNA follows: TGTGCCAGCAGCTCCGGACTACCAACCTACGAGCAGTACTTC.

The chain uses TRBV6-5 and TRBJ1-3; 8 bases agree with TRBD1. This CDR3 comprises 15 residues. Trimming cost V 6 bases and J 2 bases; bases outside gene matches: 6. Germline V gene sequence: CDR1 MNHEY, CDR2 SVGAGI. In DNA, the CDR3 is TGTGCCAGCAGACCGGACAGGGAAGCTGGAAACACCATATATTTT. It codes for CASRPDREAGNTIYF.

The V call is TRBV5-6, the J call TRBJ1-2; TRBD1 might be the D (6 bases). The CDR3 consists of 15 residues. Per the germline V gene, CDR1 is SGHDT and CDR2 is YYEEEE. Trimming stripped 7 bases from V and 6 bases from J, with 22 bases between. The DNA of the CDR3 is TGTGCCAGCTCTACTAAAAAACAGGGAGAGAATGGCTACACCTTC. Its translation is CASSTKKQGENGYTF. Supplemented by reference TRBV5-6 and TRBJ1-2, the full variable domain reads DAGVTQSPTHLIKTRGQQVTLRCSPKSGHDTVSWYQQALGQGPQFIFQYYEEEERQRGNFPDRFSGHQFPNYSSELNVNALLLGDSALYLCASSTKKQGENGYTFGSGTRLTVV.

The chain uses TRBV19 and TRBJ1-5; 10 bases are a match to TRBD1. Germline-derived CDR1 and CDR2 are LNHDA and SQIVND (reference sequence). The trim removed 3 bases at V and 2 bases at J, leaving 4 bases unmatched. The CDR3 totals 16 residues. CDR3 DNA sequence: TGTGCCAGTAGTATCTCCGGGACAGGGGGCAATCAGCCCCAGCATTTT. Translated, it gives CASSISGTGGNQPQHF.

Here the CDR3 reads CASSLGVLATGNYGYTF. As DNA, the CDR3 is TGCGCCAGCAGCTTGGGAGTTCTAGCCACAGGGAACTATGGCTACACCTTC. J is TRBJ1-2 and V is TRBV5-1; TRBD1 might be the D (6 bases). With 0 bases removed from V and 2 bases from J, the gap between germline ends came to 17 bases. Germline V gives CDR1 SGHRS, CDR2 YFSETQ. The CDR3 totals 17 residues.

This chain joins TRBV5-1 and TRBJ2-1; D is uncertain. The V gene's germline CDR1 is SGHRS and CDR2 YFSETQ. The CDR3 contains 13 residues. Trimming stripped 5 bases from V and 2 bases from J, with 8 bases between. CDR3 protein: CASSFQAYNEQFF. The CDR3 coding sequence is TGCGCCAGCAGTTTTCAAGCCTACAATGAGCAGTTCTTC.

This CDR3 is CASSFSEGQIYGYTF. CDR3 nucleotides: TGCGCCAGCAGCTTTAGTGAGGGACAGATTTATGGCTACACCTTC. The rearrangement links TRBV5-1 to TRBJ1-2; 7 bases agree with TRBD1. The junction had 9 bases not matched to a gene; V was cut back by 2 bases and J by 5 bases. CDR1 SGHRS and CDR2 YFSETQ come from the germline V gene. The CDR3 length is 15 residues.

The CDR3, as DNA: TGTGCCAGCAAACTAGGACAGGGGGAAAGCTACGAGCAGTACTTC. It encodes CASKLGQGESYEQYF. V and J are TRBV6-6 and TRBJ2-7; 10 nucleotides match TRBD1. V was pared by 7 bases and J by 3 bases, with 9 bases of the junction left unmatched. The CDR3 loop spans 15 amino acids. Per germline, CDR1 MNHNY and CDR2 SVGAGI (reference sequence).

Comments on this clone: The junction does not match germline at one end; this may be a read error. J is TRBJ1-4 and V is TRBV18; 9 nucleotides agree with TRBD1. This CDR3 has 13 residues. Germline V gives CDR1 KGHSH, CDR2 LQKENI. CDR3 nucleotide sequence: TGTGCCAGCTCCCCACAGGGGGCGGAAAAACTGTTTTTT. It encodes CASSPQGAEKLFF.

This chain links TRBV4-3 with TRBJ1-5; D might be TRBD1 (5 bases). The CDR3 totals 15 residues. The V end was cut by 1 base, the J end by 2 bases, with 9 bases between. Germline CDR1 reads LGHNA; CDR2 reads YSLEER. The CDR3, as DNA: TGCGCCAGCAGCCAAGGCTGGGGGGGCAATCAGCCCCAGCATTTT. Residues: CASSQGWGGNQPQHF.

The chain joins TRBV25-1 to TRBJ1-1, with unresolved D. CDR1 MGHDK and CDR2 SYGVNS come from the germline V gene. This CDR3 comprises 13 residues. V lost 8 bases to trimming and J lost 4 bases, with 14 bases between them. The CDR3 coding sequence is TGTGCCAGCTCAACCGGGAGGACCACTGAAGCTTTCTTT. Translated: CASSTGRTTEAFF.

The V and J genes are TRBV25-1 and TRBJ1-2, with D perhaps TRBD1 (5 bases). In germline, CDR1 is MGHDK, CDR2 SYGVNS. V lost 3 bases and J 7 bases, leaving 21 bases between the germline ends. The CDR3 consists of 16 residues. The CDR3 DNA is TGTGCCAGCAGTGACCAGGGCCCCGGATTTTTGGGTGGCTACACCTTC. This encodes CASSDQGPGFLGGYTF.

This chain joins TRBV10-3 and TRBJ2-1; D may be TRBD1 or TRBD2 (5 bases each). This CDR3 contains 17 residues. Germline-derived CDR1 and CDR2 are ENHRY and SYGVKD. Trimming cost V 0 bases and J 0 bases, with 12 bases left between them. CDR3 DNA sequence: TGTGCCATCAGTGAGTCGATTACAGGACTCTCCTACAATGAGCAGTTCTTC. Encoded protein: CAISESITGLSYNEQFF.

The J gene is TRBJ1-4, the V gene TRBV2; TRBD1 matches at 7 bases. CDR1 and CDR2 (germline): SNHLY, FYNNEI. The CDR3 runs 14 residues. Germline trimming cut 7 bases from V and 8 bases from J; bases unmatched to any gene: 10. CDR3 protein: CASIYRDRDEKLFF. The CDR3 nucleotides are TGTGCCAGCATTTACCGGGACAGAGACGAAAAACTGTTTTTT.

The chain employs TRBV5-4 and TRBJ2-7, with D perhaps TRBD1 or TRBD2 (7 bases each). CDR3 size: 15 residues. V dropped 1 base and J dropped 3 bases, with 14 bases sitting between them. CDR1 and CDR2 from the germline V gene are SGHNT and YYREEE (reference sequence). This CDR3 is CASSLKTGDYYEQYF. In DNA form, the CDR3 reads TGTGCCAGCAGCTTGAAAACAGGGGACTACTACGAGCAGTACTTC.

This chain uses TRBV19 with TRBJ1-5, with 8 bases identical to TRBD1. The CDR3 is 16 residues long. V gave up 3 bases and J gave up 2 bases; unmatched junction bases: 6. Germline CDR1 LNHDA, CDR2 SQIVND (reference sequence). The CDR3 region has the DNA TGTGCCAGTAGTATGACCAGGGGGCAAGGCAATCAGCCCCAGCATTTT. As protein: CASSMTRGQGNQPQHF. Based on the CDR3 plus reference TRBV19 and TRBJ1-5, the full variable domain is DGGITQSPKYLFRKEGQNVTLSCEQNLNHDAMYWYRQDPGQGLRLIYYSQIVNDFQKGDIAEGYSVSREKKESFPLTVTSAQKNPTAFYLCASSMTRGQGNQPQHFGDGTRLSIL.

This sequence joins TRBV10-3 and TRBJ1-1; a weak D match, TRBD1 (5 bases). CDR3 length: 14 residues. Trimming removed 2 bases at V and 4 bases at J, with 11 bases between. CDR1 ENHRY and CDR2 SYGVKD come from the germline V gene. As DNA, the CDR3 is TGTGCCATCAGTGAGGGGGCGGAGGTCACTGAAGCTTTCTTT. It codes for CAISEGAEVTEAFF.

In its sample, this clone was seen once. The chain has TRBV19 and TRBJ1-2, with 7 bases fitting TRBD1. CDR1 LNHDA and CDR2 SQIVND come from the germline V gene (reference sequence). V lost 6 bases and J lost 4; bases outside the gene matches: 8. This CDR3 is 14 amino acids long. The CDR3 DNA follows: TGTGCCAGTAGCCCCGGGACAGACCTCTATGGCTACACCTTC. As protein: CASSPGTDLYGYTF.

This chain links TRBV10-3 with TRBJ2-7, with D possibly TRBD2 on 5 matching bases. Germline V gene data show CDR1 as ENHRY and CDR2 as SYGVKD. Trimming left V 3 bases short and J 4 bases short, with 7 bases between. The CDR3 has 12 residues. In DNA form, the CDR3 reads TGTGCCATCAGTGATGGGAGTTACGAGCAGTACTTC. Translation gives CAISDGSYEQYF.

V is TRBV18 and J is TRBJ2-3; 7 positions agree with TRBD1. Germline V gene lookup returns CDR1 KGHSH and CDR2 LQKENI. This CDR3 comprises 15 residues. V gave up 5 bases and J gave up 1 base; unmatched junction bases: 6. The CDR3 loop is CASSSRQGGTDTQYF. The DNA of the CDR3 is TGTGCCAGCTCATCCCGACAGGGAGGCACAGATACGCAGTATTTT.

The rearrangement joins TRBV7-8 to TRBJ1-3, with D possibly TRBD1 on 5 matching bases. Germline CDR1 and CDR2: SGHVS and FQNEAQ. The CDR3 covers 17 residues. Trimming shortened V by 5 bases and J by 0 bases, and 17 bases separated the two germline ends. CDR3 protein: CASSGATAVFSGNTIYF. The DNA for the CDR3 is TGTGCCAGCAGCGGGGCGACAGCCGTTTTCTCTGGAAACACCATATATTTT.

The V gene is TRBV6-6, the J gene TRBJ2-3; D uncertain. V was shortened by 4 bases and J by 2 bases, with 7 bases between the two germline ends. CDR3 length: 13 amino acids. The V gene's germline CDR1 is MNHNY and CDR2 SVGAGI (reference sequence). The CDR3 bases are TGTGCCAGCAGTTTTTTCCCCACAGATACGCAGTATTTT. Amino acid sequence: CASSFFPTDTQYF.

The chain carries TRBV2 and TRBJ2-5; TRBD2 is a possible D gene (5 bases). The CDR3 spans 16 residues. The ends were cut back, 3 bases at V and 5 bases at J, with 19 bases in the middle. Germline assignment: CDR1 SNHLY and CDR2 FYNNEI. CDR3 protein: CASSDGAGLEAETQYF. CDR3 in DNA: TGTGCCAGCAGTGATGGTGCGGGCCTAGAGGCGGAGACCCAGTACTTC.